The sample holds one count of the clone carrying this TCR beta chain. This CDR3 spans 16 amino acids. Germline V lookup: CDR1 SGHNT, CDR2 YYREEE (reference sequence). V dropped 0 bases and J dropped 2 bases, with 14 bases sitting between them. The table came from immunoSEQ multiplex PCR; TCRdb's copy has only in-frame clones and leaves some out. The sample lists under 75,000 clones; around 70% were seen once. The data are from a study of blood T cell repertoires in COVID-19. V usage is TRBV5-4 and J usage is TRBJ2-5, with a tentative D call TRBD2 (6 bases). The clonotype originates from a man aged 55 to 70 with acute or convalescent COVID-19. The material sequenced was peripheral blood. In DNA form, the CDR3 reads TGTGCCAGCAGCTTGGGGACGTCGGGGGTGCAAGAGACCCAGTACTTC. This codes for CASSLGTSGVQETQYF.